What follows describes a single TCR beta chain. No antigen is known for it. The record originates from a study of shared clonotypes between healthy human individuals. Sequencing was performed with immunoSEQ multiplex PCR; in TCRdb, only in-frame clones are kept and a portion is missing. The table shows a few million clones, with over 85% occurring only once. General study findings and limits: With several donors compared, about 5% of naive CD4 clonotypes were shared.

The source material was naive CD4+ T cells from PBMCs. Subset denoted: CD45RA+ positively selected. The TCR was taken from a man between 18 and 29 years old in good health. Some clones in this sample may be carry-over from other donors' samples.

As DNA, the CDR3 is TGTGCCAGCTCACGGGCACAGGGTGGAGATACGCAGTATTTT. Encoded protein: CASSRAQGGDTQYF. V usage is TRBV18 and J usage is TRBJ2-3, with a tentative D call TRBD1 (6 bases). Trimming removed 4 bases at V and 5 bases at J, with 13 bases between. The CDR3 runs 14 residues. CDR1 is KGHSH, CDR2 LQKENI, per germline. The whole variable domain, filled in from reference TRBV18 and TRBJ2-3, reads NAGVMQNPRHLVRRRGQEARLRCSPMKGHSHVYWYRQLPEEGLKFMVYLQKENIIDESGMPKERFSAEFPKEGPSILRIQQVVRGDSAAYFCASSRAQGGDTQYFGPGTRLTVL.